This T cell receptor beta chain was sequenced in a study of cytomegalovirus exposure and HLA in healthy donors. Broader study findings: What a later analysis showed was that several of the most significant clusters appeared linked to common viral pathogens. The availability of immune exposure information extended only to CMV serostatus.

Comments on this clone: What it recognizes is unknown.

The PCR used 60 Vbeta and 13 Jbeta primers. Produced via immunoSEQ multiplex PCR; TCRdb's table is partial and in-frame only. The sample holds about 180,000 clones, roughly 87% seen once. The source of this sequence is a woman in her forties or fifties in good health and CMV-seronegative. Sequenced input: PBMCs.

CDR3 amino acids: CSVEDPVRGRTGELFF. The CDR3 DNA sequence: TGCAGCGTTGAAGATCCAGTCAGGGGGCGCACCGGGGAGCTGTTTTTT. This chain links TRBV29-1 with TRBJ2-2; 8 positions match TRBD1. The ends lost 0 bases at V and 4 bases at J; junction bases unmatched: 7. The germline V gene encodes CDR1 SQVTM and CDR2 ANQGSEA. There are 16 residues in the CDR3.